This T cell receptor beta chain emerged from a study of blood T cell repertoires in COVID-19. Study summary: The study drew acute and convalescent COVID-19 samples from the United States, Italy and Spain.

Authors' data handling: Reference gene primer amplification gave nucleated cell count estimates. The repertoire was sequenced with immunoSEQ multiplex PCR; TCRdb's copy has only in-frame clones and lacks some. D and trimming were read from the DNA, whereas the V and J calls and clone size are those reported in that table. The sample carries about 59,000 clones, roughly 85% recorded once. The J segment lost 12 bases and the V segment lost 5 bases, leaving 11 bases of the junction unmatched. The germline V gene has CDR1 SGHTA and CDR2 FQGNSA. The CDR3 contains 14 residues. The rearrangement links TRBV7-2 to TRBJ2-7, with TRBD2 matching 12 bases. Sequenced: peripheral blood. The source is a man aged 60 to 69 with acute or convalescent COVID-19. In nucleotides, the CDR3 is TGTGCCAGCAGCAGCGCCCTACTAGCGGGAGGTTGGTACTTC. It encodes CASSSALLAGGWYF.